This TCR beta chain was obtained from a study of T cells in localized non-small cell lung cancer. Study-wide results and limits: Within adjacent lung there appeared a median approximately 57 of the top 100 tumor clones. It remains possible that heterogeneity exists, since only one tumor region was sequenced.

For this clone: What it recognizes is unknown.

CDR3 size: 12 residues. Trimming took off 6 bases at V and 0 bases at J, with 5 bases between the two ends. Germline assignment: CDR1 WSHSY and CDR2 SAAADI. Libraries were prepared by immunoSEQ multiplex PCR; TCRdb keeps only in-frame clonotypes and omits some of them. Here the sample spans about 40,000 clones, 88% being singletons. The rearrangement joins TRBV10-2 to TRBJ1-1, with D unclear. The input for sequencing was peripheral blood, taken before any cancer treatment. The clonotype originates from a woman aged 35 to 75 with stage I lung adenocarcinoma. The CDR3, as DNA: TGCGCCAGCAGCCGGCTGAACACTGAAGCTTTCTTT. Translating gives CASSRLNTEAFF.